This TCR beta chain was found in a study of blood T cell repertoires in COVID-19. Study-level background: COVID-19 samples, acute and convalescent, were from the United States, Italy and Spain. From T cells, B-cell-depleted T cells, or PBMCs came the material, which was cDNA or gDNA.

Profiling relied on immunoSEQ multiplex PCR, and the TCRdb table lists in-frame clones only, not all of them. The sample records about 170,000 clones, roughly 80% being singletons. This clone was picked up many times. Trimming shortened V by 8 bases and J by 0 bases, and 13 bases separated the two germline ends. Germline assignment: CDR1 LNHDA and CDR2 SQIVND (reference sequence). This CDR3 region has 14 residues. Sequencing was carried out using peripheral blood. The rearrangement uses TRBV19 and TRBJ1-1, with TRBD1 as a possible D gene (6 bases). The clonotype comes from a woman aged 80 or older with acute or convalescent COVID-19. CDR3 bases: TGTGCCAGTGGACAGCCAAACATGAACACTGAAGCTTTCTTT. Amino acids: CASGQPNMNTEAFF.